Sequencing of this TCR beta chain was carried out in a study of T cell responses to AZD1222 COVID-19 vaccine. Measured with immunoSEQ multiplex PCR; TCRdb has only the in-frame clones, and not every one. The table records some 150,000 clones, 89% of them present only once. As regards this clone: What it recognizes is unknown.

Study-level points and caveats: Among the donors, most were white British and more were female, and clonal diversity was possibly underestimated. Regions 160-218 and 743-854 dominated among vaccine-associated CD4 TCRs spanning spike.

This receptor was obtained from an adult in good health. The source was peripheral blood, collected on day 0 of AZD1222 vaccination.

CDR3 nucleotides: TGTGCCAGCTCACCACGGACAACCCATGGCTACACCTTC. Protein sequence: CASSPRTTHGYTF. This rearrangement joins TRBV18 to TRBJ1-2, with D perhaps TRBD1 (5 bases). Germline V gene data show CDR1 as KGHSH and CDR2 as LQKENI. CDR3 size: 13 residues. V was shortened by 1 base and J by 6 bases, with 9 bases between the two germline ends. Supplemented by reference TRBV18 and TRBJ1-2, the full variable domain reads NAGVMQNPRHLVRRRGQEARLRCSPMKGHSHVYWYRQLPEEGLKFMVYLQKENIIDESGMPKERFSAEFPKEGPSILRIQQVVRGDSAAYFCASSPRTTHGYTFGSGTRLTVV.